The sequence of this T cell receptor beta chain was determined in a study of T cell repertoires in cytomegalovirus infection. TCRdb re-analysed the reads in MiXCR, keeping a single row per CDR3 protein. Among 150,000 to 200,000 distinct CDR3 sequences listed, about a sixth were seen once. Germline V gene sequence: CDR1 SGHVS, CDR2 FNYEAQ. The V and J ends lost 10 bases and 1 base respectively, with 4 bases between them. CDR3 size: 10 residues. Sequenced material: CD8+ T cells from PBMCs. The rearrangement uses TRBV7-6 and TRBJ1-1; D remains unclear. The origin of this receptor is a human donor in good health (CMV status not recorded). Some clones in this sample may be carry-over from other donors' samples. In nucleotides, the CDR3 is TGTGCCACCGGGAACACTGAAGCTTTCTTT. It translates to CATGNTEAFF.